This paragraph reports one T cell receptor beta chain. Its target is not known. Sequencing was performed with immunoSEQ multiplex PCR; in TCRdb, only in-frame clones are kept and a portion is missing. The data show some 2.4 million clones, with 80% to 95% seen just once and roughly 0.36% held by the top ten. Trimming took 8 bases from V and 3 from J, leaving 17 bases between them. The CDR3 has 15 residues. The donors, healthy adults who were HIV-negative, had experienced no recent acute infections or vaccinations. This entry is derived from a study of shared clonotypes between healthy human individuals. Overall study results and limits: When compared with the clonotypes that were shared by all four sorted-subset donors, the non-shared clonotypes turned out to have lower generation probabilities.

The chain employs TRBV5-3 and TRBJ2-2; the D call may be TRBD1 or TRBD2 (6 bases each). TRBV5-3 is assigned to the ORF class and has an uncertain function. The sample comprised naive CD4+ T cells from PBMCs. Subset reported: CD45RA+ positively selected. This TCR was recovered from a man between 18 and 29 years old in good health. Some clones in this sample may be carry-over from other donors' samples. CDR3 DNA sequence: TGTGCCAGGCGAGTAGGGGGGCCGGACACCGGGGAGCTGTTTTTT. The encoded protein is CARRVGGPDTGELFF.